The 7 T cell receptor beta chains below were found in one sample sequenced in a study of regulatory T cells in long-lasting Graves disease. To make TCR beta libraries, researchers used iRepertoire HTBI primers and Arm-PCR of CDR3 regions. Each CDR3 protein is one row after TCRdb ran MiXCR on the multiplex PCR reads. In the table there are fewer than 400,000 distinct CDR3 sequences, about 20% of which are singletons. Regarding time point: persistent/refractory GD, antithyroid drugs over 5 years with positive TRAb. The authors made the TCR library using RNA they extracted from PBMCs. This specimen consisted of peripheral blood mononuclear cells (PBMCs), obtained when the disease was refractory, from a patient treated with antithyroid drugs. The receptors come from a female donor with Graves disease.

The genes are TRBV28 and TRBJ2-3, with 12 bases matching TRBD2. Losses at the gene ends were 7 bases for V and 4 bases for J; bases not matched to a gene: 18. Per germline, CDR1 MDHEN and CDR2 SYDVKM. The CDR3 totals 19 residues. The CDR3 DNA reads TGTGCCAGCAAGACTAGCGGGAGAAGGGCTAAAAACTCCGCAGATACGCAGTATTTT. Amino acid sequence: CASKTSGRRAKNSADTQYF.

Only a few counts were recorded for this clonotype. The gene calls are TRBV2 and TRBJ2-3; 7 bases agree with TRBD2. V lost 2 bases and J lost 14; bases outside the gene matches: 22. CDR3 length: 17 amino acids. The V gene's germline CDR1 is SNHLY and CDR2 FYNNEI. In DNA, the CDR3 is TGTGCCAGCAGTGAATATGGGACGGGGGGACCCCCCCGCAGTATGTATTTT. The encoded protein is CASSEYGTGGPPRSMYF.

Ten or more counts support this clonotype. This sequence joins TRBV4-1 and TRBJ1-2, with D possibly TRBD1 on 5 matching bases. Germline V gene lookup returns CDR1 MGHRA and CDR2 YSYEKL. The ends were cut back, 1 base at V and 5 bases at J, with 17 bases in the middle. This CDR3 is built from 16 residues. CDR3 DNA sequence: TGCGCCAGCAGCCAAGTACTGCAAGGGGTTGTATATGGCTACACCTTC. Protein sequence: CASSQVLQGVVYGYTF.

J is TRBJ1-1 and V is TRBV5-6; D remains unclear. Trimming shortened V by 7 bases and J by 4 bases, and 11 bases separated the two germline ends. CDR1 is SGHDT and CDR2 is YYEEEE in the germline V gene. The length of the CDR3 is 12 residues. CDR3 in amino acids: CASGRSRTEAFF. In nucleotides, the CDR3 is TGTGCCAGCGGCAGGTCGCGCACTGAAGCTTTCTTT.

The chain recombines TRBV4-1 with TRBJ1-5; 7 bases align to TRBD1. J gave up 4 bases and V 0 bases, and 3 bases lay outside the gene matches. The CDR3 is 15 residues long. CDR1 and CDR2 (germline): MGHRA, YSYEKL. This chain's CDR3 is CASSQEGTVNQPQHF. The CDR3 region has the DNA TGCGCCAGCAGCCAAGAGGGGACAGTAAATCAGCCCCAGCATTTT.

The CDR3 is CASSTRGSGANVLTF. In DNA, the CDR3 is TGTGCCAGCAGTACCAGGGGGTCTGGGGCCAACGTCCTGACTTTC. V is TRBV12-3 or TRBV12-4 and J is TRBJ2-6; 7 positions match TRBD1. Germline trimming cut 5 bases from V and 1 base from J; bases unmatched to any gene: 2. The CDR3 consists of 15 residues.

Of note for this clonotype: A much larger clone is a single base away; this may be a read error. The chain links TRBV5-6 to TRBJ2-7, with D possibly matching TRBD2 (5 bases). The length of the CDR3 is 14 residues. Germline CDR1 SGHDT, CDR2 YYEEEE. CDR3 bases: TGTGTCAGCAGCTGGATCGGCGGGCCGCACGAGCAGTACTTC. Its translation is CVSSWIGGPHEQYF.